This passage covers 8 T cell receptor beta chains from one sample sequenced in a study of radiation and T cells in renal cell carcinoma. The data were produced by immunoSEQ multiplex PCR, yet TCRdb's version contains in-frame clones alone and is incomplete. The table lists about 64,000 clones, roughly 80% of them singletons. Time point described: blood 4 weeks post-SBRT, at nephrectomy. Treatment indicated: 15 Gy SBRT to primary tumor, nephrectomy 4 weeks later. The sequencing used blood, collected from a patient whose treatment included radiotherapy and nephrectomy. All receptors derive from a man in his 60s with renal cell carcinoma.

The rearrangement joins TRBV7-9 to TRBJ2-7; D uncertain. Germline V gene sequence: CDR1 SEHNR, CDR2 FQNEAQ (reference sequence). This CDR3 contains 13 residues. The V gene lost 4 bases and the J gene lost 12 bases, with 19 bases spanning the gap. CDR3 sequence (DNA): TGTGCCAGCAGCTCCCCCCGGTCTCTGTACTGGTACGTC. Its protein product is CASSSPRSLYWYV.

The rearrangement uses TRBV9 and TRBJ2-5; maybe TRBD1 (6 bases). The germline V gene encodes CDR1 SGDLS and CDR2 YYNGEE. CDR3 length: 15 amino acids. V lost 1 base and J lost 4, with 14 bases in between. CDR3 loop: CASSVTGSSVETQYF. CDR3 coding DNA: TGTGCCAGCAGCGTAACAGGGAGTAGTGTAGAGACCCAGTACTTC.

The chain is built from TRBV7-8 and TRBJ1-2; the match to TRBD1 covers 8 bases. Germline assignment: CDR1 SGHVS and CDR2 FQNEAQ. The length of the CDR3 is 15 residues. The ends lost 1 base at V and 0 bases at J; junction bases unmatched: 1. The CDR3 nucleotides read TGTGCCAGCAGCTTAGGGGACAGGACTAACTATGGCTACACCTTC. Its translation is CASSLGDRTNYGYTF.

Here the CDR3 DNA reads TGTGCCAGTAGTCCTCCGGGACTAGCGGTGTACAATGAGCAGTTCTTC. It codes for CASSPPGLAVYNEQFF. J is TRBJ2-1 and V is TRBV19; 11 bases agree with TRBD2. The CDR3 is 16 residues long. V gave up 5 bases and J gave up 4 bases; unmatched junction bases: 7. Germline assignment: CDR1 LNHDA and CDR2 SQIVND (reference sequence). Looking up the rest from reference TRBV19 and TRBJ2-1 gives the full variable domain: DGGITQSPKYLFRKEGQNVTLSCEQNLNHDAMYWYRQDPGQGLRLIYYSQIVNDFQKGDIAEGYSVSREKKESFPLTVTSAQKNPTAFYLCASSPPGLAVYNEQFFGPGTRLTVL.

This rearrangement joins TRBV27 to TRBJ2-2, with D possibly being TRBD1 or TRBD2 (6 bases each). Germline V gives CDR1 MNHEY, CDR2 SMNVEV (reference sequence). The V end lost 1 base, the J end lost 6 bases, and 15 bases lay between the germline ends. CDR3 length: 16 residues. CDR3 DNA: TGTGCCAGCAGTTTATTCGGGGGCACGTTAGCCGGGGAGCTGTTTTTT. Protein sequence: CASSLFGGTLAGELFF.

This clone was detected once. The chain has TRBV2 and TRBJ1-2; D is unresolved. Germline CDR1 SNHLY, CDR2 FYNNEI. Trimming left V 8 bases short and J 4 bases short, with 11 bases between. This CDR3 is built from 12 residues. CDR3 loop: CASQRSLYGYTF. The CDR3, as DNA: TGTGCCAGCCAAAGGAGTCTCTATGGCTACACCTTC.

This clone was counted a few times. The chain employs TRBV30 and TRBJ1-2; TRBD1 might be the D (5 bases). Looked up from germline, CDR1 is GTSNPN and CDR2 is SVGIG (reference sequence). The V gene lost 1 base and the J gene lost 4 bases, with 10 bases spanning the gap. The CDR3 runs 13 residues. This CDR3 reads CAWSDPQGYGYTF. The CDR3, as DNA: TGTGCCTGGAGTGACCCCCAGGGCTATGGCTACACCTTC.

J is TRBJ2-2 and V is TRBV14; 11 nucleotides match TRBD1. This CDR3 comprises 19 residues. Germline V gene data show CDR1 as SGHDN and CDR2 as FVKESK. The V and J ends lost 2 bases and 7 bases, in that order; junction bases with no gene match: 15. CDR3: CASSQPGTPGQGVVGELFF. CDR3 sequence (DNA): TGTGCCAGCAGCCAACCTGGAACACCGGGACAGGGGGTTGTCGGGGAGCTGTTTTTT.